This entry lists 24 T cell receptor beta chains sequenced from one sample in a study of T-cell reconstitution after alpha-beta-depleted transplantation in children (dated by TCRdb to about 2016). Receptor libraries were prepared by PCR. This sample was sequenced with an Illumina HiSeq 2500. TCR libraries were prepared with molecular barcoding, using unique molecular identifiers to normalize TCRbeta repertoire quantification. TCRdb's own reprocessing of the public reads used fastp at Q25 and MiXCR and kept productive beta chains. Rows merge per CDR3 protein into single entries with the most common DNA and genes. Across this sample there are about 600,000 distinct CDR3 sequences, with about 10% seen only once. In total, the top ten clones hold less than 4.5% of the sample. The sample consisted of PBMCs from the stem cell graft donor, taken from the stem cell graft. The receptors originated from a human donor who donated a stem cell graft to a child with acute myeloid leukemia.

Only a few counts were recorded for this clonotype. CDR3 in amino acids: CASRAEVNEQFF. CDR3 DNA sequence: TGTGCCAGCAGGGCCGAGGTCAATGAGCAGTTCTTC. The chain is built from TRBV7-2 and TRBJ2-1; the D is unclear. The germline V gene encodes CDR1 SGHTA and CDR2 FQGNSA. This CDR3 comprises 12 residues. The V end was cut by 6 bases, the J end by 6 bases, with 9 bases between.

Regarding this clonotype: The final CDR3 position lacks the conserved phenylalanine or tryptophan, pointing to a likely read error. J is TRBJ2-1 and V is TRBV7-9; 7 bases align to TRBD1. The CDR3 consists of 15 residues. CDR1 is SEHNR and CDR2 is FQNEAQ in the germline V gene (reference sequence). J lost 0 bases, V lost 5 bases, and 4 bases had no gene match. CDR3 sequence (DNA): TGTGCCAGCAGCCCGGACAGGTCCTCCTACAATGAGCAGTTCTCC. It translates to CASSPDRSSYNEQFS.

The CDR3 sequence is CASSVSGQNQETQYF. Here the CDR3 DNA reads TGCGCCAGCAGTGTGAGCGGGCAGAACCAAGAGACCCAGTACTTC. This chain links TRBV5-1 with TRBJ2-5, with D perhaps matching TRBD2 (6 bases). The CDR3 is made up of 15 amino acids. Trimming left V 5 bases short and J 0 bases short, with 14 bases between. CDR1 SGHRS and CDR2 YFSETQ come from the germline V gene.

This clonotype has ten or more counts. The rearrangement joins TRBV10-3 to TRBJ2-3; TRBD2 aligns across 7 bases. V was clipped by 4 bases and J by 0 bases; unmatched bases: 4. The CDR3 length is 15 residues. CDR1 is ENHRY, CDR2 SYGVKD, per germline. The chain's CDR3 is CAISVGSGSTDTQYF. The CDR3, as DNA: TGTGCCATCAGTGTAGGTAGCGGGAGCACAGATACGCAGTATTTT.

In this sample, this clonotype turned up many times. V gene TRBV7-2 combines with J gene TRBJ2-7, with D unresolved. Germline V gene sequence: CDR1 SGHTA, CDR2 FQGNSA. V was trimmed by 3 bases and J by 9 bases, leaving 15 bases between them. CDR3 length equals 13 residues. CDR3 loop: CASSFLQTSGQYF. DNA for the CDR3: TGTGCCAGCAGCTTTCTACAGACCTCGGGGCAGTACTTC.

This clonotype was recorded a few times. The CDR3 region has the DNA TGCGCCAGCAGCCATGAGATTAGCGGGACGCGTCCCTACGAGCAGTACTTC. Protein sequence: CASSHEISGTRPYEQYF. The chain couples TRBV4-3 to TRBJ2-7, with 8 bases matching TRBD2. The ends lost 3 bases at V and 2 bases at J; junction bases unmatched: 12. The length of the CDR3 is 17 residues. Germline CDR1 reads LGHNA; CDR2 reads YSLEER.

This clonotype turned up a few times. The CDR3 is CSARDGLAGYQETQYF. CDR3 nucleotides: TGCAGTGCTAGAGATGGGCTAGCGGGATACCAAGAGACCCAGTACTTC. The chain is built from TRBV20-1 and TRBJ2-5, with 9 bases identical to TRBD2. V trimming: 0 bases; J trimming: 0 bases; junction bases outside the gene matches: 5. The CDR3 is 16 residues long. CDR1 and CDR2 (germline): DFQATT, SNEGSKA (reference sequence).

This clonotype was picked up many times. The chain carries TRBV27 and TRBJ2-3; unclear D gene. In germline, CDR1 is MNHEY, CDR2 SMNVEV (reference sequence). This CDR3 region has 14 residues. Trimming shortened V by 3 bases and J by 4 bases, and 11 bases separated the two germline ends. The CDR3 sequence is CASSFLQAADTQYF. The CDR3 bases are TGTGCCAGCAGTTTCCTTCAGGCGGCAGATACGCAGTATTTT.

CDR3 region: CATSGTLPLTGELFF. DNA of the CDR3: TGTGCCACCAGTGGCACCCTACCTCTGACCGGGGAGCTGTTTTTT. The genes are TRBV24-1 and TRBJ2-2; no clear D. CDR3 length: 15 amino acids. Trimming took off 5 bases at V and 5 bases at J, with 14 bases between the two ends. Germline lookup yields CDR1 KGHDR and CDR2 SFDVKD.

This clonotype appeared a few times. The genes are TRBV4-2 and TRBJ2-2, with 10 bases that match TRBD2. With 1 base clipped from V and 5 bases from J, the junction kept 7 bases outside the gene matches. Germline V gene sequence: CDR1 LGHNA, CDR2 YNFKEQ. This CDR3 is 17 amino acids long. CDR3 coding DNA: TGTGCCAGCAGCCAAGGGAAAGGACTAGCGGCTACCGGGGAGCTGTTTTTT. Protein product: CASSQGKGLAATGELFF.

The chain carries TRBV6-1 and TRBJ2-7; TRBD1 might be the D (5 bases). This CDR3 spans 14 amino acids. V lost 1 base, J lost 2 bases, and 9 bases lay in between. CDR1 and CDR2 from the germline V gene are MNHNS and SASEGT. CDR3 in amino acids: CASSEGGSTYEQYF. The CDR3, as DNA: TGTGCCAGCAGTGAAGGGGGCAGCACCTACGAGCAGTACTTC.

This clonotype was found a few times. The V gene is TRBV11-3, the J gene TRBJ2-3; TRBD1 agrees at 7 bases. Looked up from germline, CDR1 is SGHNT and CDR2 is YENEEA. The CDR3 runs 15 residues. Losses at the gene ends were 3 bases for V and 0 bases for J; bases not matched to a gene: 3. The CDR3 nucleotides are TGTGCCAGCAGCTTCGGACAGGCAAGCACAGATACGCAGTATTTT. It yields the protein CASSFGQASTDTQYF.

This clonotype showed up just a few times. CDR3 bases: TGCGCCAGCAGCTTTACGACAAATACGAACACCGGGGAGCTGTTTTTT. It specifies CASSFTTNTNTGELFF. The genes are TRBV5-1 and TRBJ2-2; D remains ambiguous. Trimming removed 2 bases at V and 0 bases at J, with 11 bases between. Germline V gene lookup returns CDR1 SGHRS and CDR2 YFSETQ. The CDR3 is made up of 16 amino acids.

This clonotype was counted many times. V gene TRBV12-3 or TRBV12-4 combines with J gene TRBJ1-1; a possible D gene is TRBD1 (5 bases). The CDR3 consists of 14 residues. Trimming took off 6 bases at V and 3 bases at J, with 14 bases between the two ends. CDR3 loop: CASRYQGRDTEAFF. Here the CDR3 DNA reads TGTGCCAGCAGGTATCAGGGACGGGACACTGAAGCTTTCTTT.

This sequence joins TRBV5-1 and TRBJ2-7; TRBD2 is a possible D gene (6 bases). The CDR3 runs to 15 residues. V was clipped by 0 bases and J by 2 bases, with 12 bases between them. The germline gives CDR1 SGHRS, CDR2 YFSETQ. CDR3 residues: CASSLEGGKTYEQYF. In DNA form, the CDR3 reads TGCGCCAGCAGCTTGGAGGGCGGGAAGACCTACGAGCAGTACTTC.

This clonotype turned up a few times. The rearrangement uses TRBV20-1 and TRBJ1-5; 9 nucleotides align to TRBD1. Trimming took 6 bases from V and 5 from J; bases not matched to a gene: 8. The germline V gene encodes CDR1 DFQATT and CDR2 SNEGSKA (reference sequence). This CDR3 is built from 14 residues. This chain's CDR3 is CSAFPGTGYQPQHF. CDR3 sequence (DNA): TGCAGTGCCTTTCCCGGGACAGGGTATCAGCCCCAGCATTTT.

At least ten counts were recorded for this clonotype. V usage is TRBV20-1 and J usage is TRBJ1-4; D remains ambiguous. Germline CDR1 DFQATT, CDR2 SNEGSKA (reference sequence). Trimming took 0 bases from V and 8 from J, leaving 10 bases between them. This CDR3 is 13 amino acids long. The CDR3 spells CSARDSIREKLFF. In DNA, the CDR3 is TGCAGTGCTAGAGATAGTATAAGAGAAAAACTGTTTTTT.

This clonotype was seen ten or more times. This chain joins TRBV7-6 and TRBJ2-4, with 9 positions matching TRBD1. The V segment lost 1 base and the J segment 3 bases; nucleotides outside the gene matches: 13. The CDR3 loop spans 19 amino acids. From germline, CDR1 is SGHVS and CDR2 FNYEAQ. As DNA, the CDR3 is TGTGCCAGCAGCTTAGAAAGCCCTTACAGGGGGCCAGTCAAAAACATTCAGTACTTC. It yields the protein CASSLESPYRGPVKNIQYF.

This clonotype was detected ten times or more. The chain is built from TRBV27 and TRBJ1-1; TRBD1 might be the D (6 bases). Germline assignment: CDR1 MNHEY and CDR2 SMNVEV (reference sequence). The CDR3 extends over 18 amino acids. The V end was cut by 3 bases, the J end by 6 bases, with 26 bases between. The CDR3 protein is CASSFGSGSGQITAEAFF. CDR3 nucleotides: TGTGCCAGCAGTTTTGGAAGTGGTTCGGGACAAATAACGGCTGAAGCTTTCTTT.

The rearrangement links TRBV7-2 to TRBJ2-3; D gene uncertain. In germline, CDR1 is SGHTA, CDR2 FQGNSA. The CDR3 consists of 13 residues. The V and J ends lost 4 bases and 8 bases respectively, with 13 bases between them. The CDR3 sequence is CASSSDPRGTQYF. The CDR3 nucleotides are TGTGCCAGCAGCTCCGACCCGCGTGGTACGCAGTATTTT.

This clonotype appeared many times. The J gene is TRBJ2-5, the V gene TRBV9; either TRBD1 or TRBD2 may supply D (5 bases each). V was cut by 3 bases and J by 2 bases, with 14 bases left in between. Per the germline V gene, CDR1 is SGDLS and CDR2 is YYNGEE. This CDR3 spans 15 amino acids. In DNA, the CDR3 is TGTGCCAGCAGCGCGTCCGGGACCGATCAAGAGACCCAGTACTTC. This gives the protein CASSASGTDQETQYF.

This clonotype was recorded at least ten times. The V and J genes are TRBV7-2 and TRBJ1-2; D unclear. Trimming pared 9 bases from V and 3 bases from J, leaving 14 bases between. This CDR3 contains 13 residues. Germline-derived CDR1 and CDR2 are SGHTA and FQGNSA. As DNA, the CDR3 is TGTGCCAGTAAAAGCGGGAGTTACTATGGCTACACCTTC. Translating it yields CASKSGSYYGYTF.

This clonotype was seen at least ten times. This chain joins TRBV9 and TRBJ2-7; 7 nucleotides line up with TRBD1. The germline CDR1 and CDR2 sequences are SGDLS and YYNGEE. The CDR3 is 14 residues long. V shed 4 bases and J 3 bases; nucleotides not matched to a gene: 7. In DNA, the CDR3 is TGTGCCAGCAGCCCCGACAGGGCCTACTACGAGCAGTACTTC. It is translated as CASSPDRAYYEQYF.

This clonotype has only one observation. The chain employs TRBV27 and TRBJ2-2, with a possible D match to TRBD1 (6 bases). V gave up 2 bases and J gave up 4 bases, with 20 bases separating them. Germline V lookup: CDR1 MNHEY, CDR2 SMNVEV (reference sequence). The CDR3 covers 18 residues. For the CDR3, the DNA is TGTGCCAGCAGTTTAATTCGGCTAGACAGGCCCTCCACCGGGGAGCTGTTTTTT. As protein: CASSLIRLDRPSTGELFF.